This T cell receptor (beta chain) was obtained from a study of T cells in Graves' hyperthyroidism and ophthalmopathy. Study background: Peripheral blood was drawn at first diagnosis, prior to all treatment.

Amplification yielded TCR beta CDR3 regions, with RNA transcripts as the source. First-round RT-PCR of the TCR CDR3 relied on the HTBI primer set. Each CDR3 protein is one row after TCRdb ran MiXCR on the multiplex PCR reads. There are approximately 630,000 distinct CDR3 sequences in the sample; around 15% occur only once, and 3.8% lies in the top ten. Details on this clonotype: One end of the junction does not line up with germline, which may come from a read error.

Sequenced material: blood. The TCR originated in a woman aged 30 to 39 with Graves' hyperthyroidism.

The CDR3 DNA sequence: TGTGCCAGCAGCTTGGGACCAACCTACCTCCCCGAGTGGAATTCACCCCTCCGCTTT. Its protein product is CASSLGPTYLPEWNSPLRF. V usage is TRBV5-5 and J usage is TRBJ1-6, with D unresolved. The CDR3 contains 19 residues. CDR1 and CDR2 (germline): SGHKS, YYEKEE (reference sequence).